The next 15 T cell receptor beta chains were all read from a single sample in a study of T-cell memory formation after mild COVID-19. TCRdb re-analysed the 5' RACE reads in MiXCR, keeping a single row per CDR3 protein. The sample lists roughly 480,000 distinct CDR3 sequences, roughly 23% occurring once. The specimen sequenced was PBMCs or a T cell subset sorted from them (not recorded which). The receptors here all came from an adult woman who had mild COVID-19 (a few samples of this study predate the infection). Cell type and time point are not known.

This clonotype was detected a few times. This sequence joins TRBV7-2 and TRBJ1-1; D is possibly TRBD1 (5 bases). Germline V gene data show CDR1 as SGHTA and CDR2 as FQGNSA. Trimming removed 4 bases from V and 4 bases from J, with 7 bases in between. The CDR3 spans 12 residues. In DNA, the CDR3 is TGTGCCAGCAGCTGGAGGGGCACTGAAGCTTTCTTT. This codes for CASSWRGTEAFF.

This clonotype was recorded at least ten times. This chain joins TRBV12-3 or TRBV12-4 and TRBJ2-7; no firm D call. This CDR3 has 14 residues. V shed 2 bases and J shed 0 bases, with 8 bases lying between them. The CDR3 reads CASSLQRSSYEQYF. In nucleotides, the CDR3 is TGTGCCAGCAGTTTACAAAGGAGCTCCTACGAGCAGTACTTC.

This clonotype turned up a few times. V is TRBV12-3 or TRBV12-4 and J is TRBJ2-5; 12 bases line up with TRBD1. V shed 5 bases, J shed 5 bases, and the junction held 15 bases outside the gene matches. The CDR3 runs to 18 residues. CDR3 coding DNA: TGTGCCAGCAGTCGCCCGACACCGGGACAGGGGGCTCGGGAGACCCAGTACTTC. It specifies CASSRPTPGQGARETQYF.

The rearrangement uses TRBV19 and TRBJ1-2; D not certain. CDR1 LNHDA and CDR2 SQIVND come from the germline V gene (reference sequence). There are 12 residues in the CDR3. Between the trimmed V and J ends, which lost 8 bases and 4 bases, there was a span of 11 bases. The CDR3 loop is CASEEGSYGYTF. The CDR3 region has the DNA TGTGCCAGTGAAGAGGGCAGCTATGGCTACACCTTC.

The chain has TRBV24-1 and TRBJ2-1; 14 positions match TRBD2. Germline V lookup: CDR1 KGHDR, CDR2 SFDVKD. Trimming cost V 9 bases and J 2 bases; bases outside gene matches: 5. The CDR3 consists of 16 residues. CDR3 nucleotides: TGTGCCACCGGGACTAGCGGGAGTGAGGCCTACAATGAGCAGTTCTTC. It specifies CATGTSGSEAYNEQFF.

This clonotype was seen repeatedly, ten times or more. The CDR3 DNA reads as TGTGCCAGCAGCGTAGGCACGGTGGAGAATGAAAAACTGTTTTTT. Protein product: CASSVGTVENEKLFF. V usage is TRBV9 and J usage is TRBJ1-4; D is undetermined. The V end lost 0 bases, the J end lost 5 bases, and 11 bases lay between the germline ends. Germline V lookup: CDR1 SGDLS, CDR2 YYNGEE. This CDR3 has 15 amino acids.

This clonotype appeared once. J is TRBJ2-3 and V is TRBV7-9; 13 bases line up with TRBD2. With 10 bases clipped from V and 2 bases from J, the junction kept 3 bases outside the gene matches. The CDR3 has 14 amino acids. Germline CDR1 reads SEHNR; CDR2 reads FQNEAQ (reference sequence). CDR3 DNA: TGTGCCATTACTAGCGGGGGGGACACAGATACGCAGTATTTT. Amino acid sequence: CAITSGGDTDTQYF.

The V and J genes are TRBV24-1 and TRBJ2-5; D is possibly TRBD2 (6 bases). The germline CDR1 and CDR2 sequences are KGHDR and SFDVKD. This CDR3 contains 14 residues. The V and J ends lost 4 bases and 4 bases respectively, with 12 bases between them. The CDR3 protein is CATSEGTPIETQYF. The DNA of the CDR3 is TGTGCCACCAGTGAAGGGACTCCCATAGAGACCCAGTACTTC.

CDR3 residues: CSVARVRGPATYNEQFF. The CDR3 nucleotides read TGCAGCGTCGCACGGGTTCGCGGCCCAGCCACCTACAATGAGCAGTTCTTC. The chain employs TRBV29-1 and TRBJ2-1; D is unresolved. V lost 6 bases and J 2 bases, leaving 23 bases between the germline ends. The CDR3 extends over 17 amino acids. CDR1 and CDR2 (germline): SQVTM, ANQGSEA.

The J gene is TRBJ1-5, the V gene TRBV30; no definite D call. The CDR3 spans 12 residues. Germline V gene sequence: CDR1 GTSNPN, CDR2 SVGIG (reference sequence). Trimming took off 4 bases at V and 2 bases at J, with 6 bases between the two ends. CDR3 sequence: CAWTQGNQPQHF. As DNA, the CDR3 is TGTGCCTGGACCCAGGGCAATCAGCCCCAGCATTTT.

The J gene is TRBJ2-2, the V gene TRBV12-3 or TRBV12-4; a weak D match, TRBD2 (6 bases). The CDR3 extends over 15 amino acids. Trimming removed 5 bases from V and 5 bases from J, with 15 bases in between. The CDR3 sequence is CASSHPTRLTGELFF. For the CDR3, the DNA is TGTGCCAGCAGTCACCCGACTAGACTGACCGGGGAGCTGTTTTTT.

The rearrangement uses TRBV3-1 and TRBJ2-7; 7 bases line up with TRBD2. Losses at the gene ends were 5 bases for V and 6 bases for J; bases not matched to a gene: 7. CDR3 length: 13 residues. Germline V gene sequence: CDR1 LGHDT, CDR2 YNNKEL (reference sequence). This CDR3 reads CASSDRLASEQYF. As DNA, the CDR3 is TGTGCCAGCAGCGACAGACTAGCTTCCGAGCAGTACTTC.

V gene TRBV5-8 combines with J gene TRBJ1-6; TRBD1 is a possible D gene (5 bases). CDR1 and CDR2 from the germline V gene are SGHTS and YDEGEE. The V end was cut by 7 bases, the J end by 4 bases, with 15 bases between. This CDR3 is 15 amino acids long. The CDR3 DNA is TGTGCCAGCCGTTGGGGACGGGGTTATAATTCACCCCTCCACTTT. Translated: CASRWGRGYNSPLHF.

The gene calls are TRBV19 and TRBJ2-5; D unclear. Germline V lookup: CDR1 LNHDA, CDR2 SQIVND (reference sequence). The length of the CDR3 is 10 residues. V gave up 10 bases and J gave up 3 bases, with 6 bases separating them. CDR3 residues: CATTKETQYF. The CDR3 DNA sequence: TGTGCCACGACGAAAGAGACCCAGTACTTC.

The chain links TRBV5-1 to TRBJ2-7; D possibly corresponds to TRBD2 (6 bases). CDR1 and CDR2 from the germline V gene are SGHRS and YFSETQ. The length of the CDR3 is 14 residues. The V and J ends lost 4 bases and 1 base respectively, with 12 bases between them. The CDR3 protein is CASSAGSYSYEQYF. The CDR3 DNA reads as TGCGCCAGCAGCGCGGGGAGTTATTCCTACGAGCAGTACTTC.